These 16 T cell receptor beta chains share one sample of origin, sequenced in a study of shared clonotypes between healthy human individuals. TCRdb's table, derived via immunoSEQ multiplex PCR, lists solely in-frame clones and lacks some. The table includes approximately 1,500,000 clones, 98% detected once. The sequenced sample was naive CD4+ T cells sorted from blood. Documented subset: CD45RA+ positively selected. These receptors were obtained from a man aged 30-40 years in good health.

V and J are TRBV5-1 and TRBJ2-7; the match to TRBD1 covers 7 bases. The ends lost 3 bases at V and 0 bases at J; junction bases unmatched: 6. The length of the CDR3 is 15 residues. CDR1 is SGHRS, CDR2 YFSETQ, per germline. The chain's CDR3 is CASSSRGQSSYEQYF. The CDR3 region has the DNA TGCGCCAGCAGCTCGAGGGGACAGAGCTCCTACGAGCAGTACTTC.

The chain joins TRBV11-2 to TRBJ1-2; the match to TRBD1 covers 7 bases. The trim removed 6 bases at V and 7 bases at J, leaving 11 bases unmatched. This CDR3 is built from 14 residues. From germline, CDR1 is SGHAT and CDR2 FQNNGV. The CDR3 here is CASRLQGSVPGYTF. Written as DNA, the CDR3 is TGTGCCAGCAGGTTACAGGGGAGTGTTCCTGGCTACACCTTC.

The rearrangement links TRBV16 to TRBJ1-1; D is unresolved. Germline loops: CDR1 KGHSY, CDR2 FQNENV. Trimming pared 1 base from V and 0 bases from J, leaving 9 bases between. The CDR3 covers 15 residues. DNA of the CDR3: TGTGCCAGCAGCCAATTTTGGGAATTGAACACTGAAGCTTTCTTT. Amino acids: CASSQFWELNTEAFF. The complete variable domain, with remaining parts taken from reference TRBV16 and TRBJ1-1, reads GEEVAQTPKHLVRGEGQKAKLYCAPIKGHSYVFWYQQVLKNEFKFLISFQNENVFDETGMPKERFSAKCLPNSPCSLEIQATKLEDSAVYFCASSQFWELNTEAFFGQGTRLTVV.

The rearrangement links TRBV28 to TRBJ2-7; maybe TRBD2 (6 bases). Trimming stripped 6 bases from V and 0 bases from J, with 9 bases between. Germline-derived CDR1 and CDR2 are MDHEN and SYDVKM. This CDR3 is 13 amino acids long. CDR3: CASRRGSSYEQYF. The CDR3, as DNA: TGTGCCAGCAGGCGGGGTAGCTCCTACGAGCAGTACTTC.

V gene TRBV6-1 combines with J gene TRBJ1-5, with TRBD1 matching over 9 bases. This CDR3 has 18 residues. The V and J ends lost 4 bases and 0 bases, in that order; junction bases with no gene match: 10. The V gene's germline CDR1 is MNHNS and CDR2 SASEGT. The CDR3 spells CASSARDRVSDSNQPQHF. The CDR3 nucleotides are TGTGCCAGCAGTGCCCGGGACAGGGTATCGGATAGCAATCAGCCCCAGCATTTT.

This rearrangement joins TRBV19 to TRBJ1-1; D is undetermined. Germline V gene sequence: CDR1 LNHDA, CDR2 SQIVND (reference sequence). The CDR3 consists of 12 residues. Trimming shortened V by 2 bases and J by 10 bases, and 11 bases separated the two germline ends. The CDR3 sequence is CASSILSGGAFF. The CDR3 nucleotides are TGTGCCAGTAGTATACTATCAGGAGGAGCTTTCTTT.

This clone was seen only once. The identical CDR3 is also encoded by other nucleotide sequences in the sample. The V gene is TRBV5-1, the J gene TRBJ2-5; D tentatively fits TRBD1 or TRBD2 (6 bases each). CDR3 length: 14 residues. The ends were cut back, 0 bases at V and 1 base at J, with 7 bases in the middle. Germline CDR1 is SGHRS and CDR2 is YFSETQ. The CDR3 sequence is CASSLEGGQETQYF. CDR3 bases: TGCGCCAGCAGCTTGGAGGGGGGCCAAGAGACCCAGTACTTC. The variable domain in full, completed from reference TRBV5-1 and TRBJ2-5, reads KAGVTQTPRYLIKTRGQQVTLSCSPISGHRSVSWYQQTPGQGLQFLFEYFSETQRNKGNFPGRFSGRQFSNSRSEMNVSTLELGDSALYLCASSLEGGQETQYFGPGTRLLVL.

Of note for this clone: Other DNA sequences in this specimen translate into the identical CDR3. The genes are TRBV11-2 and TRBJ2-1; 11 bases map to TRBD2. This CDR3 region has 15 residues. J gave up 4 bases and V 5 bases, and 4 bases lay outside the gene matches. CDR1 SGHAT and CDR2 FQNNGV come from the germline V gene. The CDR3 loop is CASSPTSGSYNEQFF. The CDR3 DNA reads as TGTGCCAGCAGCCCCACTAGCGGGAGTTACAATGAGCAGTTCTTC.

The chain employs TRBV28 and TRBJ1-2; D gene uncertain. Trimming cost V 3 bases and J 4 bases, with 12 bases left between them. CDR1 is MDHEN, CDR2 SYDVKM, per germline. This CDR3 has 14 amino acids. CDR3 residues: CASSLSPGTYGYTF. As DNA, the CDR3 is TGTGCCAGCAGTTTGTCGCCAGGAACCTATGGCTACACCTTC.

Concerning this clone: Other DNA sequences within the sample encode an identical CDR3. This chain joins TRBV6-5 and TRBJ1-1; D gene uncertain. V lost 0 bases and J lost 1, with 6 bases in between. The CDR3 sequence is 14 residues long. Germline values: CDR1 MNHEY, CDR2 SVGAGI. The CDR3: CASSYSGGNTEAFF. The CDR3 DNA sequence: TGTGCCAGCAGTTACTCGGGCGGGAACACTGAAGCTTTCTTT.

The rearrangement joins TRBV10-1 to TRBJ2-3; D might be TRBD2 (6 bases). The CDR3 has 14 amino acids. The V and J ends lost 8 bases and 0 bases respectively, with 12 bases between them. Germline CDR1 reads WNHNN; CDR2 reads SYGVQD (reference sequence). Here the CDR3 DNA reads TGCGCCAGCCGGGAGAGCCCAAGCACAGATACGCAGTATTTT. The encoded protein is CASRESPSTDTQYF.

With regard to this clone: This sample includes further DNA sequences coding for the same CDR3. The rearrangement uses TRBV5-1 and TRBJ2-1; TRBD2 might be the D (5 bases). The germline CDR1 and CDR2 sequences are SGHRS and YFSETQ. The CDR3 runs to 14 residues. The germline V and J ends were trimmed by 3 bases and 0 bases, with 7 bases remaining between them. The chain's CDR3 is CASSSGSSYNEQFF. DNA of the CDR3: TGCGCCAGCAGCTCTGGGAGCTCCTACAATGAGCAGTTCTTC.

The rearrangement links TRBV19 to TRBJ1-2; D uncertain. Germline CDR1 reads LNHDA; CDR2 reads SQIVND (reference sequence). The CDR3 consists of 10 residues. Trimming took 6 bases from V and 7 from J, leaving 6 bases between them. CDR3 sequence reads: CASSGPGYTF. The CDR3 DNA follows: TGTGCCAGTAGCGGACCTGGCTACACCTTC.

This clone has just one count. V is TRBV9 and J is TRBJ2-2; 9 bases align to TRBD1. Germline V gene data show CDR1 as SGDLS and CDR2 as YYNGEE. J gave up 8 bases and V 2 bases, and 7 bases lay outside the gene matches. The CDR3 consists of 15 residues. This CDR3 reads CASSVDNRGQGELFF. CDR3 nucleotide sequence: TGTGCCAGCAGCGTGGACAACAGGGGGCAAGGGGAGCTGTTTTTT.

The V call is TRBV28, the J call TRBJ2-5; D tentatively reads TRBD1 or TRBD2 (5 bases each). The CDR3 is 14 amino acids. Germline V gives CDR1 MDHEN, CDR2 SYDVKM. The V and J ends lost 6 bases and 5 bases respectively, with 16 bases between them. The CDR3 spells CASSPGTPDETQYF. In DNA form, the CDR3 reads TGTGCCAGCAGCCCCGGGACGCCGGACGAGACCCAGTACTTC.

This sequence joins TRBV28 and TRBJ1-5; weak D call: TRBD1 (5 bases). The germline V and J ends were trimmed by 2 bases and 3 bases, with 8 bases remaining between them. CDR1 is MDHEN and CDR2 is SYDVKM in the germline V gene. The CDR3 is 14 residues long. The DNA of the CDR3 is TGTGCCAGCAGTTTAGGGGGGGTCAATCAGCCCCAGCATTTT. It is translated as CASSLGGVNQPQHF.